What follows are 20 T cell receptor beta chains derived from one specimen sequenced in a study of T cell clusters in autoimmune cytopenias. TRB amplification used approximately 250 ng of peripheral blood genomic DNA. TRB was amplified by touch-down multiplex PCR, primer pools A and B combined. TCRdb re-called the multiplex PCR reads; every CDR3 protein appears as one record, without DNA. The data show under 7,500 distinct CDR3 sequences, and the top ten clones hold 25% to 30%. The sample comprised peripheral blood. These receptor sequences come from a human donor with an autoimmune cytopenia or autoimmune hepatitis (not recorded which).

The chain has TRBV6-5 and TRBJ1-4; TCRdb reports TRBD1, a call that lacks DNA to check it against. Per the germline V gene, CDR1 is MNHEY and CDR2 is SVGAGI. CDR3 size: 16 residues. CDR3 sequence: CASNSVRGQGEEKLFF.

This clonotype is medium-sized (0.01 to 0.1%) by frequency. The chain is built from TRBV30 and TRBJ2-1; TCRdb gives TRBD1 as the D gene, but with no DNA this cannot be confirmed. The CDR3 spans 15 residues. Per germline, CDR1 GTSNPN and CDR2 SVGIG (reference sequence). The chain's CDR3 is CAWNGGSTSYNEQFF.

The chain links TRBV13 to TRBJ2-3; TCRdb proposes TRBD1, but this gene call is untestable without DNA. Germline-derived CDR1 and CDR2 are PRHDT and FYEKMQ (reference sequence). This CDR3 is built from 13 residues. The CDR3 region is CASSFPHRDTQYF.

The rearrangement uses TRBV7-2 and TRBJ2-1; TCRdb's D gene call, TRBD1, goes unchecked for lack of DNA. CDR3 size: 16 residues. Germline V CDR1 and CDR2: SGHTA, FQGNSA. The CDR3 protein is CASSSGRGQGGDKQFF.

This rearrangement joins TRBV30 to TRBJ2-7; TCRdb designates TRBD1, a call that cannot be tested without DNA. Germline loops: CDR1 GTSNPN, CDR2 SVGIG (reference sequence). The CDR3 length is 13 residues. CDR3 region: CASSDQGYCEQYF.

The V and J genes are TRBV5-1 and TRBJ1-2. The CDR3 runs to 12 residues. CDR1 SGHRS and CDR2 YFSETQ come from the germline V gene. CDR3 amino acids: CASSESLGGYTF.

By frequency, this clonotype registers medium-sized (0.01 to 0.1%). The chain is built from TRBV7-2 and TRBJ2-5; TCRdb's D call, TRBD1, is unchecked because there is no DNA. CDR1 is SGHTA and CDR2 is FQGNSA in the germline V gene. The CDR3 contains 15 residues. This CDR3 reads CASSPDAPLGETQYF.

This clonotype registers medium-sized (0.01 to 0.1%) by frequency. CDR3 loop: CASRQGPGTASYEQYF. This chain links TRBV6-5 with TRBJ2-7; the TCRdb D gene call, TRBD1, has no DNA to confirm it. CDR3 length equals 16 residues. CDR1 and CDR2 from the germline V gene are MNHEY and SVGAGI.

V and J are TRBV5-1 and TRBJ1-2; TCRdb's assignment of TRBD1 cannot be checked, as there is no DNA. Germline CDR1 is SGHRS and CDR2 is YFSETQ. This CDR3 has 13 amino acids. The CDR3 loop is CASSLDGANGYTF.

This chain joins TRBV20-1 and TRBJ1-6; TCRdb's D call, TRBD1, is unchecked because there is no DNA. The germline CDR1 and CDR2 sequences are DFQATT and SNEGSKA (reference sequence). The CDR3 contains 16 residues. CDR3: CSARVRLGGAESPLHF.

The chain links TRBV7-9 to TRBJ1-2; lacking DNA, the TRBD1 call made by TCRdb goes unchecked. Germline assignment: CDR1 SEHNR and CDR2 FQNEAQ (reference sequence). There are 16 residues in the CDR3. The CDR3 loop is CASSLDGGQTNYGYTF.

The chain employs TRBV6-5 and TRBJ1-1; the TRBD1 assignment by TCRdb is unverifiable without DNA. The germline gives CDR1 MNHEY, CDR2 SVGAGI. The CDR3 is made up of 17 amino acids. The CDR3 here is CASTPRNLGYENTEAFF.

The chain is built from TRBV28 and TRBJ1-1; TCRdb indicates TRBD1, and absent DNA this call remains unverified. The CDR3 covers 15 residues. Germline CDR1 is MDHEN and CDR2 is SYDVKM. The CDR3: CASSNYTGAQPEAFF.

The chain couples TRBV28 to TRBJ1-2; the TRBD1 assignment by TCRdb is unverifiable without DNA. This CDR3 is built from 13 residues. Germline assignment: CDR1 MDHEN and CDR2 SYDVKM. This CDR3 reads CASSLGLGGGYTF.

The chain has TRBV18 and TRBJ1-2. The germline V gene encodes CDR1 KGHSH and CDR2 LQKENI. The CDR3 covers 13 residues. CDR3 region: CASSPGVNYGYTF.

This clonotype ranks as medium-sized (0.01 to 0.1%) in terms of frequency. The chain recombines TRBV6-5 with TRBJ1-3. The CDR3 is made up of 15 amino acids. Per germline, CDR1 MNHEY and CDR2 SVGAGI. The CDR3 spells CASSYRYSSGNTIYF.

V is TRBV20-1 and J is TRBJ2-2; TCRdb reports TRBD2, a call that lacks DNA to check it against. CDR3 size: 16 residues. CDR1 and CDR2 (germline): DFQATT, SNEGSKA (reference sequence). The CDR3: CSVRTSGRPNTGELFF.

V and J are TRBV11-2 and TRBJ1-2; without DNA, the TCRdb call of TRBD1 cannot be checked. Germline V gene data show CDR1 as SGHAT and CDR2 as FQNNGV. The CDR3 covers 19 residues. This CDR3 reads CASSPGQGARMDVNYGYTF.

This chain uses TRBV25-1 with TRBJ1-1; with no DNA, the TCRdb D assignment of TRBD1 cannot be verified. Germline V gives CDR1 MGHDK, CDR2 SYGVNS. The CDR3 covers 15 residues. The CDR3 sequence: CASSDQIQGHTEAFF.

This clonotype is medium-sized by frequency. The rearrangement joins TRBV29-1 to TRBJ1-3. The CDR3 length is 12 residues. The germline CDR1 and CDR2 sequences are SQVTM and ANQGSEA. The CDR3 protein is CSVLTAGNTIYF.